This T cell receptor (beta chain) was identified during a study of blood T cell repertoires in COVID-19. In the study overall: Specimens from acute and convalescent COVID-19 originated in the United States, Italy and Spain. PBMCs, B-cell-depleted T cells, or T cells were the source of the cDNA or gDNA that made up the material.

The authors' processing: Amplification from reference gene primers served as the basis for estimated nucleated cell counts. Clones were sequenced by immunoSEQ multiplex PCR, and TCRdb holds only the in-frame ones, with some missing. That table supplies the V and J calls and clone size; D and trimming were determined from the DNA. Of 70,000 to 100,000 clones in the sample, 65% to 90% are singletons; the top ten hold 1.2%. The sequencing input was peripheral blood. The receptor was isolated from a man aged 80 or over with active or convalescent COVID-19.

The CDR3: CASSLTRGGVNEQFF. The CDR3 DNA is TGTGCCAGCAGCTTAACCCGGGGCGGGGTCAATGAGCAGTTCTTC. This chain links TRBV7-9 with TRBJ2-1; possible D gene TRBD2, 6 bases. Germline V lookup: CDR1 SEHNR, CDR2 FQNEAQ (reference sequence). Trimming took 2 bases from V and 6 from J, leaving 14 bases between them. The CDR3 sequence is 15 residues long.